This TCR beta chain was identified during a study of shared clonotypes between healthy human individuals. CDR1 SNHLY and CDR2 FYNNEI come from the germline V gene. The CDR3 contains 18 residues. The V and J ends lost 4 bases and 1 base respectively, with 23 bases between them. Details on this clone: The antigen is undetermined.

Produced via immunoSEQ multiplex PCR; TCRdb's table is partial and in-frame only. The table includes roughly 2 million clones, approximately 94% detected once. Study-wide findings and caveats: Non-shared clonotypes showed lower generation probabilities than clonotypes common to all four donors.

This receptor was identified in a man aged 18 to 30 in good health. The rearrangement links TRBV2 to TRBJ2-7; D is perhaps TRBD1 (5 bases). Material: naive CD4+ T cells sorted from blood. Subset: CD45RA+ positively selected. The CDR3 DNA is TGTGCCAGCAGTGTTAGGGGTGTAATAACCTTGGGGTCCTACGAGCAGTACTTC. Translating it yields CASSVRGVITLGSYEQYF.